The 11 T cell receptor beta chains reported below all come from one sample, sequenced in a study of shared clonotypes between healthy human individuals. Clones were read by immunoSEQ multiplex PCR, and TCRdb kept only the in-frame ones, dropping some. Among 2.3 million or so clones, 85% to 95% were seen once, and the ten largest hold under 0.45%. Sequenced material: naive CD4+ T cells from PBMCs. Noted subset: CD45RA+ positively selected. These receptors all stem from a man younger than 35 in good health. Some clones in this sample may be carry-over from other donors' samples.

The chain links TRBV11-2 to TRBJ1-2; TRBD1 matches at 7 bases. The CDR3 consists of 15 residues. Unmatched junction bases numbered 5, after V lost 0 bases and J lost 4 bases. CDR1 and CDR2 from the germline V gene are SGHAT and FQNNGV. CDR3 in DNA: TGTGCCAGCAGCTTAGACGCTCGACAGGGCTATGGCTACACCTTC. Residues: CASSLDARQGYGYTF. Drawing the rest from reference TRBV11-2 and TRBJ1-2, the complete variable domain is EAGVAQSPRYKIIEKRQSVAFWCNPISGHATLYWYQQILGQGPKLLIQFQNNGVVDDSQLPKDRFSAERLKGVDSTLKIQPAKLEDSAVYLCASSLDARQGYGYTFGSGTRLTVV.

The CDR3 region has the DNA TGTGCCAGCAGCCAGGGGCAGGGACCAGCTAACTATGGCTACACCTTC. It translates to CASSQGQGPANYGYTF. The chain uses TRBV4-2 and TRBJ1-2, with a weak D call TRBD1 (5 bases). Trimming stripped 3 bases from V and 0 bases from J, with 14 bases between. This CDR3 spans 16 amino acids. Germline V gene sequence: CDR1 LGHNA, CDR2 YNFKEQ.

In the case of this clone: Other nucleotide sequences in the sample specify the same CDR3. The chain is built from TRBV7-9 and TRBJ1-5; 9 positions match TRBD1. In germline, CDR1 is SEHNR, CDR2 FQNEAQ (reference sequence). The junction had 5 bases not matched to a gene; V was cut back by 5 bases and J by 6 bases. The CDR3 runs 14 residues. The CDR3 region is CASSPDRGGQPQHF. For the CDR3, the DNA is TGTGCCAGCAGCCCGGACAGGGGCGGTCAGCCCCAGCATTTT.

In the case of this clone: Distinct nucleotide sequences in the sample also encode this CDR3. This rearrangement joins TRBV5-6 to TRBJ1-1, with D hard to call. The CDR3 spans 13 residues. Per germline, CDR1 SGHDT and CDR2 YYEEEE. V lost 1 base to trimming and J lost 3 bases, with 7 bases between them. CDR3 bases: TGTGCCAGCAGCTTGCGTCGGTACACTGAAGCTTTCTTT. Translating gives CASSLRRYTEAFF.

The rearrangement links TRBV18 to TRBJ1-1; unclear D gene. CDR3 length equals 16 residues. V lost 0 bases and J 0 bases, leaving 11 bases between the germline ends. In germline, CDR1 is KGHSH, CDR2 LQKENI. The chain's CDR3 is CASSPPGTSMNTEAFF. The CDR3 region has the DNA TGTGCCAGCTCACCACCGGGAACATCCATGAACACTGAAGCTTTCTTT.

This clone was detected once. The chain combines TRBV19 with TRBJ2-3; possibly TRBD1 for D (6 bases). Germline V lookup: CDR1 LNHDA, CDR2 SQIVND (reference sequence). Between the trimmed V and J ends, which lost 4 bases and 2 bases, there was a span of 13 bases. CDR3 length: 15 residues. The CDR3 DNA is TGTGCCAGTAGTAGGGCAGGGGTGACCACAGATACGCAGTATTTT. Translated, it gives CASSRAGVTTDTQYF.

The chain employs TRBV7-9 and TRBJ2-2; D is unresolved. This CDR3 has 16 residues. Germline CDR1 and CDR2: SEHNR and FQNEAQ (reference sequence). Trimming pared 3 bases from V and 6 bases from J, leaving 17 bases between. The CDR3 bases are TGTGCCAGCAGCTTCCTATTAACTCCCACTCCCGGGGAGCTGTTTTTT. This gives the protein CASSFLLTPTPGELFF.

The V gene is TRBV7-7, the J gene TRBJ2-1, with TRBD2 matching 13 bases. Germline V lookup: CDR1 SSHAT, CDR2 FNYEAQ (reference sequence). J gave up 5 bases and V 5 bases, and 3 bases lay outside the gene matches. The CDR3 totals 15 residues. The CDR3 DNA reads TGTGCCAGCAGCGCGGGACTAGCGGGGAACAATGAGCAGTTCTTC. It codes for CASSAGLAGNNEQFF.

With regard to this clone: Distinct nucleotide sequences in the sample also encode this CDR3. V and J are TRBV5-4 and TRBJ2-3, with TRBD2 matching 9 bases. The trim removed 1 base at V and 0 bases at J, leaving 3 bases unmatched. The CDR3 totals 16 residues. Per germline, CDR1 SGHNT and CDR2 YYREEE (reference sequence). Here the CDR3 DNA reads TGTGCCAGCAGCTTGCGGCTAGCGGGGAGCACAGATACGCAGTATTTT. Translating it yields CASSLRLAGSTDTQYF.

The table lists this clone with a count of one. The rearrangement uses TRBV27 and TRBJ2-1; 9 bases are shared with TRBD1. V lost 5 bases and J lost 12; bases outside the gene matches: 5. Germline CDR1 MNHEY, CDR2 SMNVEV (reference sequence). The CDR3 length is 12 residues. CDR3 nucleotide sequence: TGTGCCAGCAGTCCAACGGACAGGGGGCAGTTCTTC. Residues: CASSPTDRGQFF.

The chain uses TRBV9 and TRBJ2-1; the match to TRBD1 covers 9 bases. The V segment lost 5 bases and the J segment 1 base; nucleotides outside the gene matches: 7. CDR1 is SGDLS and CDR2 is YYNGEE in the germline V gene. The CDR3 runs to 16 residues. The CDR3 region has the DNA TGTGCCAGCAGTCGTACCGGGACAGGGTCCTACAATGAGCAGTTCTTC. Translation: CASSRTGTGSYNEQFF.